A selection of T cell receptor beta chains follows, all from one sample in a study of cytomegalovirus exposure and HLA in healthy donors. The assay was immunoSEQ multiplex PCR, and TCRdb's table has in-frame clones only and misses some. The record lists around 60,000 clones, of which the ten most abundant hold more than 5%. Input material: PBMCs. The receptor set was obtained from a young man in good health and CMV-seropositive. The CDR3 runs from the conserved cysteine through the conserved F or W. A D gene is named only where the DNA matches it firmly.

cdr3_nt cdr3_aa d_call j_call v_call
TGTGCCAGCAGCCAAGAGGTCCCAGGAGCGGGGGGGCCGAATGAGCAGTTCTTC CASSQEVPGAGGPNEQFF TRBD2 TRBJ2-1 TRBV4-2
TGTGCCAGCAGTAGAGCGGGAGGGGTCGACAATGAGCAGTTCTTC CASSRAGGVDNEQFF TRBD2 TRBJ2-1 TRBV6-4
TGTGCCAGCAGGAACCGACAGGGGCTCACTGAAGCTTTCTTT CASRNRQGLTEAFF TRBD1 TRBJ1-1 TRBV2
TGTGCCATAGGACAGGGGGAAAATCAGCCCCAGCATTTT CAIGQGENQPQHF TRBD1 TRBJ1-5 TRBV19
TGTGCCAGCAAGGGGGGGGGAGAGACCCAGTACTTC CASKGGGETQYF - TRBJ2-5 TRBV7-9
TGCGCCAGCAGCATTACACCGAACACCGGGGAGCTGTTTTTT CASSITPNTGELFF - TRBJ2-2 TRBV5-1
TGTGCCACCGGGACAGGGGCATACGAGCAGTACTTC CATGTGAYEQYF TRBD1 TRBJ2-7 TRBV6-5
TGTGCCAGCTCACCGCCGGGAAGCTTGGGGCAGTACTTC CASSPPGSLGQYF - TRBJ2-7 TRBV18
TGTGCCAGTAGTACGACAGGGGGCTCCTACGAGCAGTACTTC CASSTTGGSYEQYF TRBD1 TRBJ2-7 TRBV19
TGTGCCAGCAGTGGGACTAGCGGGGTGGGTGAGCAGTTCTTC CASSGTSGVGEQFF TRBD2 TRBJ2-1 TRBV2
TGTGCCAGCAGTGAACGGGGGGTGAGACAGAACACTGAAGCTTTCTTT CASSERGVRQNTEAFF - TRBJ1-1 TRBV2
TGTGCCAGCTCACCGACAGGGGACTCTGGAAACACCATATATTTT CASSPTGDSGNTIYF TRBD1 TRBJ1-3 TRBV18
TGTGCCAGCAGCCCCGCTGGACTTCCCTACGAGCAGTACTTC CASSPAGLPYEQYF - TRBJ2-7 TRBV6-5
TGTGCCAGCAGCTGGGGGGAAAGCTCCGACAATGAGCAGTTCTTC CASSWGESSDNEQFF - TRBJ2-1 TRBV7-8
TGTGCCAGCAGTTTTGTAGGGGTCGCCTACGAGCAGTACTTC CASSFVGVAYEQYF - TRBJ2-7 TRBV6-6
TGTGCCAGCAGCGCCGGGACATCAACGAACACCGGGGAGCTGTTTTTT CASSAGTSTNTGELFF - TRBJ2-2 TRBV9
TGTGCCAGCAGGGGGACAGGATACTATGGCTACACCTTC CASRGTGYYGYTF TRBD1 TRBJ1-2 TRBV6-5
TGCGCCAGCAGCTTGTTGGAGTCTGGGGCCAACGTCCTGACTTTC CASSLLESGANVLTF - TRBJ2-6 TRBV5-1
TGTGCCAGCAGCTTGGTGGGGGGATCTCAGCCCCAGCATTTT CASSLVGGSQPQHF - TRBJ1-5 TRBV5-5
TGTGCCGGGACCTCTCCACAGGGAATGGCAGATACGCAGTATTTT CAGTSPQGMADTQYF - TRBJ2-3 TRBV30
TGTGCCAGCAGCGAGACCTACGAGCAGTACTTC CASSETYEQYF - TRBJ2-7 TRBV11-3
TGTGCCAGTAGTATAGATCTAGGGGGCAGGGGAGAGACCCAGTACTTC CASSIDLGGRGETQYF TRBD1 TRBJ2-5 TRBV19
TGCAGCGTTGAAGAATGGCAGAACTATGGCTACACCTTC CSVEEWQNYGYTF - TRBJ1-2 TRBV29-1
TGCAGCGTTGAGGGACAGGGTACTTTCGTGGAGACCCAGTACTTC CSVEGQGTFVETQYF TRBD1 TRBJ2-5 TRBV29-1
TGTGCCAGCAGTCCCCAGGGGGCGTCTGGAAACACCATATATTTT CASSPQGASGNTIYF TRBD1 TRBJ1-3 TRBV5-4
TGTGCCAGCAGCTTAGGGTCGGAGCAAGGTCAGCCCCAGCATTTT CASSLGSEQGQPQHF - TRBJ1-5 TRBV13
TGTGCTAGTGGTCAAGTGGGGACAGGGGGTTTTAATGAGCAGTTCTTC CASGQVGTGGFNEQFF TRBD1 TRBJ2-1 TRBV12-5
TGCGCCAGCAGCTTGGGGGACAGTGGGGCTTTCTTT CASSLGDSGAFF TRBD1 TRBJ1-1 TRBV5-1
TGTGCCAGCAGCGCCGCGGGGTTCGGGGTCTCTGGAAACACCATATATTTT CASSAAGFGVSGNTIYF - TRBJ1-3 TRBV9
TGCAGCGTCACAGGGAACTATGGCTACACCTTC CSVTGNYGYTF - TRBJ1-2 TRBV29-1
TGCAGAGGAATAGGAGATAAGCAGTATTTT CRGIGDKQYF - TRBJ2-3 TRBV29-1
TGTGCCAGCAGTGAGAGACAGGGTCCTTATCAGCCCCAGCATTTT CASSERQGPYQPQHF TRBD1 TRBJ1-5 TRBV28
TGTGCCTGGAGTGTGGGCGGGGGTGATACGCAGTATTTT CAWSVGGGDTQYF TRBD2 TRBJ2-3 TRBV30
TGTGCCAGCAGCCAAGTCCCTCACCAGGGGGACACTGAAGCTTTCTTT CASSQVPHQGDTEAFF TRBD1 TRBJ1-1 TRBV4-2
TGCGCCAGCAGCCGGACTAGCGGGAGGGGGATCGGGGAGCTGTTTTTT CASSRTSGRGIGELFF TRBD2 TRBJ2-2 TRBV4-1
TGTGCCAGCAGTTCCGGGACTATGGACCACTTT CASSSGTMDHF - TRBJ1-6 TRBV28